These 17 T cell receptor beta chains were all obtained from the same sample, sequenced in a study of T-cell reconstitution after alpha-beta-depleted transplantation in children. Construction of the TCRbeta library involved unique molecular identifiers. TCRdb analysed the PCR reads with MiXCR anew, one entry per CDR3 protein. The sample consists of about 200,000 distinct CDR3 sequences, about 7% of them appearing once. The sample was PBMCs, taken before TCRalphabeta/CD19-depleted stem cell transplant. These receptors came from a boy between 2 and 10 years old with acute lymphoblastic leukemia, due to receive a stem cell transplant.

This chain connects TRBV7-2 to TRBJ1-1; 9 bases fit TRBD1. V gave up 5 bases and J gave up 6 bases; unmatched junction bases: 10. Germline-derived CDR1 and CDR2 are SGHTA and FQGNSA. The CDR3 consists of 15 residues. The CDR3 coding sequence is TGTGCCAGCAGCCCGCGTACAGGGGGCGCGGCTGAAGCTTTCTTT. Amino acid sequence: CASSPRTGGAAEAFF. The full variable domain, with the rest looked up from reference TRBV7-2 and TRBJ1-1, is GAGVSQSPSNKVTEKGKDVELRCDPISGHTALYWYRQSLGQGLEFLIYFQGNSAPDKSGLPSDRFSAERTGGSVSTLTIQRTQQEDSAVYLCASSPRTGGAAEAFFGQGTRLTVV.

This clonotype has more than one count but fewer than ten. The chain uses TRBV12-3 or TRBV12-4 and TRBJ2-6; tentative D call: TRBD2 (5 bases). CDR3 length equals 18 residues. The V gene lost 2 bases and the J gene lost 0 bases, with 14 bases spanning the gap. CDR3 loop: CASSLPTDGVSGANVLTF. As DNA, the CDR3 is TGTGCCAGCAGTTTACCTACGGACGGGGTCTCTGGGGCCAACGTCCTGACTTTC.

This clonotype was counted ten times or more. This rearrangement joins TRBV5-1 to TRBJ2-1, with TRBD2 matching over 13 bases. V lost 0 bases and J lost 5; bases outside the gene matches: 2. Germline CDR1 is SGHRS and CDR2 is YFSETQ. The CDR3 is 16 amino acids. The CDR3: CASSLVGLAGHNEQFF. In DNA form, the CDR3 reads TGCGCCAGCAGCTTGGTGGGACTAGCGGGACACAATGAGCAGTTCTTC.

The rearrangement uses TRBV7-9 and TRBJ2-7, with D possibly being TRBD2 (6 bases). Per the germline V gene, CDR1 is SEHNR and CDR2 is FQNEAQ (reference sequence). This CDR3 region has 13 residues. V shed 4 bases and J shed 3 bases, with 10 bases lying between them. The CDR3 DNA reads as TGTGCCAGCAGCTCGGGGGAGAACTACGAGCAGTACTTC. It encodes CASSSGENYEQYF.

This rearrangement joins TRBV2 to TRBJ2-7; D may be TRBD2 (6 bases). The ends were cut back, 7 bases at V and 0 bases at J, with 16 bases in the middle. From germline, CDR1 is SNHLY and CDR2 FYNNEI. The CDR3 runs to 15 residues. The CDR3 protein is CASTGTASVSYEQYF. The DNA for the CDR3 is TGTGCCAGCACCGGAACGGCTAGCGTCTCCTACGAGCAGTACTTC.

Regarding this clonotype: This could be a read error, since a much larger clone is one nucleotide away. The V and J genes are TRBV7-9 and TRBJ2-1, with TRBD2 matching over 7 bases. CDR1 and CDR2 from the germline V gene are SEHNR and FQNEAQ (reference sequence). This CDR3 is 16 amino acids long. J was trimmed by 5 bases and V by 5 bases; bases with no gene match: 12. This CDR3 is CASSLVGGRGDNEQFF. The DNA for the CDR3 is TGTGCCAGCAGCCTTGTGGGGGGACGGGGGGACAATGAGCAGTTCTTC.

Regarding this clonotype: One end of the junction varies from germline; a read error may be responsible. J is TRBJ2-1 and V is TRBV3-1; TRBD2 might be the D (6 bases). This CDR3 has 16 residues. Germline CDR1 reads LGHDT; CDR2 reads YNNKEL (reference sequence). CDR3 sequence: CASSQEAGISYNGQFF. The DNA of the CDR3 is TGTGCCAGCAGCCAAGAGGCGGGGATCTCCTACAATGGGCAGTTCTTC.

The chain joins TRBV7-9 to TRBJ2-1; 12 bases align to TRBD2. The V and J ends lost 5 bases and 4 bases, in that order; junction bases with no gene match: 6. Germline CDR1 SEHNR, CDR2 FQNEAQ (reference sequence). CDR3 size: 16 residues. The CDR3 is CASSARTSGTYNEQFF. In DNA, the CDR3 is TGTGCCAGCAGCGCCAGGACTAGCGGGACTTACAATGAGCAGTTCTTC.

Ten or more counts support this clonotype. The chain has TRBV20-1 and TRBJ2-7; 8 nucleotides agree with TRBD2. This CDR3 has 13 residues. V was clipped by 3 bases and J by 2 bases; unmatched bases: 3. Germline V gene lookup returns CDR1 DFQATT and CDR2 SNEGSKA (reference sequence). The CDR3 bases are TGCAGTGCTAGCGGGGGGGAGCCCTACGAGCAGTACTTC. The encoded protein is CSASGGEPYEQYF.

Many counts were recorded for this clonotype. This chain links TRBV20-1 with TRBJ2-1, with 12 positions matching TRBD2. Per germline, CDR1 DFQATT and CDR2 SNEGSKA (reference sequence). The CDR3 totals 13 residues. Trimming at V came to 4 bases and at J to 10 bases, leaving 5 bases not matched to a gene. The CDR3 loop is CSATGLAGREQFF. In DNA, the CDR3 is TGCAGTGCTACGGGACTAGCGGGTAGGGAGCAGTTCTTC.

Only a few counts were recorded for this clonotype. The J gene is TRBJ2-1, the V gene TRBV5-1, with 9 bases that match TRBD2. Germline V gene data show CDR1 as SGHRS and CDR2 as YFSETQ. There are 17 residues in the CDR3. J lost 0 bases, V lost 2 bases, and 6 bases had no gene match. The chain's CDR3 is CASSFIAGARSYNEQFF. The CDR3 DNA is TGCGCCAGCAGCTTTATAGCGGGAGCGCGCTCCTACAATGAGCAGTTCTTC.

This clonotype appeared many times. This rearrangement joins TRBV18 to TRBJ1-5; D gene unclear. V lost 4 bases, J lost 0 bases, and 7 bases lay in between. This CDR3 has 14 residues. Germline CDR1 is KGHSH and CDR2 is LQKENI. The CDR3 DNA reads TGTGCCAGCTCACTTGAATATAGCAATCAGCCCCAGCATTTT. It is translated as CASSLEYSNQPQHF. The full variable domain, completed using reference TRBV18 and TRBJ1-5, is NAGVMQNPRHLVRRRGQEARLRCSPMKGHSHVYWYRQLPEEGLKFMVYLQKENIIDESGMPKERFSAEFPKEGPSILRIQQVVRGDSAAYFCASSLEYSNQPQHFGDGTRLSIL.

This clonotype was seen repeatedly, ten times or more. The rearrangement links TRBV7-9 to TRBJ2-5; tentatively, D is TRBD1 (7 bases). The CDR3 spans 14 residues. V lost 4 bases and J lost 5, with 14 bases in between. Germline CDR1 is SEHNR and CDR2 is FQNEAQ (reference sequence). CDR3 sequence: CASSSGGGQETQYF. CDR3 bases: TGTGCCAGCAGCTCAGGAGGGGGCCAGGAGACCCAGTACTTC.

This clonotype was found many times. The gene calls are TRBV12-3 or TRBV12-4 and TRBJ2-7; the match to TRBD1 covers 7 bases. V was pared by 5 bases and J by 2 bases, with 6 bases of the junction left unmatched. The CDR3 is 14 residues long. CDR3 coding DNA: TGTGCCAGCAGTCTCCGGGACAGAACCTACGAGCAGTACTTC. Protein sequence: CASSLRDRTYEQYF.

This clonotype occurred a few times. The V and J genes are TRBV25-1 and TRBJ1-4, with a possible D match to TRBD1 (6 bases). Germline V CDR1 and CDR2: MGHDK, SYGVNS. With 6 bases removed from V and 6 bases from J, the gap between germline ends came to 11 bases. CDR3 size: 13 residues. The CDR3 DNA follows: TGTGCCAGCAGGTTGGACAGAGATGAAAAACTGTTTTTT. Translation gives CASRLDRDEKLFF.

The chain carries TRBV11-2 and TRBJ2-2; 9 bases match TRBD2. The CDR3 is made up of 14 amino acids. Unmatched junction bases numbered 9, after V lost 10 bases and J lost 6 bases. Germline CDR1 and CDR2: SGHAT and FQNNGV. The CDR3 loop reads CATPERGAPGELFF. The CDR3 DNA reads as TGTGCCACACCCGAGCGGGGGGCCCCCGGGGAGCTGTTTTTT. Supplemented by reference TRBV11-2 and TRBJ2-2, the full variable domain reads EAGVAQSPRYKIIEKRQSVAFWCNPISGHATLYWYQQILGQGPKLLIQFQNNGVVDDSQLPKDRFSAERLKGVDSTLKIQPAKLEDSAVYLCATPERGAPGELFFGEGSRLTVL.

This clonotype was seen more than once but under ten times. The chain carries TRBV11-2 and TRBJ2-6; possible D gene TRBD1, 6 bases. V lost 5 bases and J lost 0, with 17 bases in between. The CDR3 loop spans 18 amino acids. CDR1 is SGHAT, CDR2 FQNNGV, per germline. CDR3 nucleotides: TGTGCCAGCAGCCCCTGGCCGGACAGACACTCTGGGGCCAACGTCCTGACTTTC. Its translation: CASSPWPDRHSGANVLTF.